This entry lists 9 T cell receptor beta chains sequenced from one sample in a study of CD8 T cells in ankylosing spondylitis. TCRdb independently ran MiXCR on the 5' RACE reads; one entry per CDR3 protein. Of 36,000 or so distinct CDR3 sequences listed, around 6% are singletons. The source material was blood, either unsorted or a sorted T cell fraction (not recorded which). The receptors originated from a male donor with ankylosing spondylitis or in good health (not recorded which).

This clonotype was counted at least ten times. This rearrangement joins TRBV4-3 to TRBJ2-5; D is undetermined. This CDR3 comprises 13 residues. V lost 0 bases and J 2 bases, leaving 4 bases between the germline ends. CDR1 LGHNA and CDR2 YSLEER come from the germline V gene. CDR3 sequence reads: CASSQDFQETQYF. CDR3 sequence (DNA): TGCGCCAGCAGCCAAGACTTTCAAGAGACCCAGTACTTC.

At least ten counts were recorded for this clonotype. The chain combines TRBV20-1 with TRBJ2-4; TRBD1 matches 7 bases. Losses at the gene ends were 1 base for V and 7 bases for J; bases not matched to a gene: 13. The germline CDR1 and CDR2 sequences are DFQATT and SNEGSKA (reference sequence). CDR3 size: 16 residues. DNA for the CDR3: TGCAGTGCTAGAGCCCGTGCCGAGACAGGGTGGAACATTCAGTACTTC. This codes for CSARARAETGWNIQYF.

At least ten counts were recorded for this clonotype. This chain joins TRBV7-9 and TRBJ1-2; D unclear. The CDR3 spans 13 residues. V was cut by 1 base and J by 4 bases, with 7 bases left in between. The germline V gene encodes CDR1 SEHNR and CDR2 FQNEAQ (reference sequence). CDR3 coding DNA: TGTGCCAGCAGCTTAGGGGGTCTCTATGGCTACACCTTC. Its protein is CASSLGGLYGYTF.

This clonotype was observed once. A single base separates this from a much larger clone, so it may be a read error. V usage is TRBV7-2 and J usage is TRBJ1-2; D is undetermined. This CDR3 has 13 amino acids. Germline loops: CDR1 SGHTA, CDR2 FQGNSA. The CDR3 loop reads CASSLTTNYVYTF. The CDR3 nucleotides are TGTGCCAGCAGCTTAACTACTAACTATGTCTACACCTTC.

Many counts were recorded for this clonotype. The V gene is TRBV12-3 or TRBV12-4, the J gene TRBJ2-7; a possible D gene is TRBD1 (6 bases). The germline V and J ends were trimmed by 4 bases and 4 bases, with 11 bases remaining between them. The CDR3 length is 13 residues. CDR3 sequence reads: CASSWGQNYEQYF. CDR3 DNA: TGTGCCAGCAGTTGGGGGCAGAATTACGAGCAGTACTTC.

This clonotype showed up many times. The genes are TRBV19 and TRBJ2-5; 7 bases are a match to TRBD1. The CDR3 has 12 residues. The V gene's germline CDR1 is LNHDA and CDR2 SQIVND (reference sequence). CDR3 sequence reads: CVNEGTAGTQYF. As DNA, the CDR3 is TGTGTCAACGAGGGGACAGCAGGGACCCAGTACTTC.

This clonotype came up a few times. The rearrangement links TRBV5-1 to TRBJ1-5, with no clear D. The germline CDR1 and CDR2 sequences are SGHRS and YFSETQ. The CDR3 covers 15 residues. V lost 0 bases and J lost 0, with 7 bases in between. Here the CDR3 DNA reads TGCGCCAGCAGCTTGGTATCGGGTAGCAATCAGCCCCAGCATTTT. Translation: CASSLVSGSNQPQHF.

This clonotype was picked up many times. The rearrangement links TRBV28 to TRBJ2-3; 9 nucleotides align to TRBD2. J lost 5 bases, V lost 3 bases, and 6 bases had no gene match. This CDR3 has 15 residues. Germline CDR1 reads MDHEN; CDR2 reads SYDVKM. CDR3 sequence: CASSFQREVVDTQYF. DNA of the CDR3: TGTGCCAGCAGTTTCCAGCGGGAGGTTGTAGATACGCAGTATTTT.

This clonotype was observed many times. The rearrangement links TRBV18 to TRBJ2-3; D gene ambiguous. The CDR3 extends over 15 amino acids. Germline CDR1 is KGHSH and CDR2 is LQKENI. Trimming pared 5 bases from V and 8 bases from J, leaving 20 bases between. CDR3 nucleotides: TGTGCCAGCTCAGCCTTGGCGGAAGGCCTAGGTACGCAGTATTTT. Its protein product is CASSALAEGLGTQYF.